These 27 T cell receptor beta chains share one sample of origin, sequenced in a study of tumor-infiltrating lymphocytes in primary liver carcinoma. cDNA specific to TCR beta was made from 500 ng of total RNA, with a constant-region primer employed for priming. ARM-PCR, slightly modified, supplied the TCR beta libraries through three nested multiplex PCR rounds. TRBV1-TRBV30 forward and Cbeta reverse primers drove the first two roughly 10-cycle rounds. TCRdb reprocessed the multiplex PCR reads via MiXCR and lists one record per CDR3 protein. The sample lists 150,000 to 200,000 distinct CDR3 sequences, around three fifths seen once, with 6% to 8.5% in the top ten. In addition to blood RNA drawn from unsorted whole blood, germline DNA was extracted. The sample taken for sequencing was peripheral blood. These receptors came from a woman in her sixties or seventies with primary liver carcinoma and hepatitis B virus infection.

V usage is TRBV11-2 and J usage is TRBJ1-6, with a tentative D call TRBD1 (6 bases). Trimming left V 1 base short and J 13 bases short, with 11 bases between. Looked up from germline, CDR1 is SGHAT and CDR2 is FQNNGV. The CDR3 length is 13 residues. Written as DNA, the CDR3 is TGTGCCAGCAGCTTAGTCAGGGGTTCGCCCCTCCACTTT. Translating gives CASSLVRGSPLHF. The complete variable domain, with remaining parts taken from reference TRBV11-2 and TRBJ1-6, reads EAGVAQSPRYKIIEKRQSVAFWCNPISGHATLYWYQQILGQGPKLLIQFQNNGVVDDSQLPKDRFSAERLKGVDSTLKIQPAKLEDSAVYLCASSLVRGSPLHFGNGTRLTVT.

This clonotype appeared many times. This chain links TRBV11-2 with TRBJ1-3, with D possibly being TRBD1 (5 bases). This CDR3 has 13 amino acids. Per the germline V gene, CDR1 is SGHAT and CDR2 is FQNNGV. Trimming cost V 3 bases and J 8 bases, with 11 bases left between them. The CDR3 DNA is TGTGCCAGCAGCTTCGATATAGGGGACACCATATATTTT. Encoded protein: CASSFDIGDTIYF.

This clonotype was counted at least ten times. The chain uses TRBV11-2 and TRBJ2-7; the match to TRBD2 covers 8 bases. CDR3 length: 14 residues. The germline V gene encodes CDR1 SGHAT and CDR2 FQNNGV. V shed 0 bases, J shed 11 bases, and the junction held 9 bases outside the gene matches. CDR3: CASSLEPTSAGEYF. The CDR3 region has the DNA TGTGCCAGCAGCTTAGAACCGACTAGCGCTGGGGAGTACTTC.

A word on this clonotype: A read error may produce the germline difference seen at one junction end. This chain uses TRBV4-2 with TRBJ2-4; a weak D match, TRBD2 (5 bases). Germline CDR1 is LGHNA and CDR2 is YNFKEQ. The CDR3 loop spans 18 amino acids. Here the CDR3 reads CASSQVVGGDLARNIQYF. CDR3 nucleotide sequence: TGTGCCAGCAGCCAAGTAGTGGGCGGAGACCTAGCCAGAAACATTCAGTACTTC.

As regards this clonotype: The conserved final phenylalanine or tryptophan is absent from the CDR3, which likely points to a read error. The chain is built from TRBV29-1 and TRBJ2-2; 8 nucleotides agree with TRBD2. The CDR3 consists of 17 residues. V shed 3 bases, J shed 1 base, and the junction held 10 bases outside the gene matches. Germline-derived CDR1 and CDR2 are SQVTM and ANQGSEA. For the CDR3, the DNA is TGCAGCGTTGACCCGCACGGGGGGGGCCGGAACACCGGGGAGCTGTTTTAT. Its translation is CSVDPHGGGRNTGELFY.

Note on this clonotype: A much larger clone differs from this one at a single base, so this may be a read error. The CDR3 here is CVSSDFFEQYF. The CDR3 nucleotides are TGTGTCAGCAGTGATTTTTTCGAGCAGTACTTC. This chain connects TRBV6-1 to TRBJ2-7; D gene ambiguous. This CDR3 has 11 amino acids. Germline lookup yields CDR1 MNHNS and CDR2 SASEGT.

This clonotype appeared a few times. The chain combines TRBV10-2 with TRBJ1-1; possibly TRBD1 for D (6 bases). The CDR3 has 13 amino acids. V was cut by 6 bases and J by 1 base, with 9 bases left in between. Germline loops: CDR1 WSHSY, CDR2 SAAADI. The CDR3 region is CASRPQGNTEAFF. The CDR3 coding sequence is TGCGCCAGCAGACCACAGGGGAACACTGAAGCTTTCTTT.

On this clonotype: An end of the junction differs from the germline gene, which may be a read error. The chain joins TRBV5-4 to TRBJ2-1, with D maybe TRBD2 (5 bases). The CDR3 is 14 residues long. Germline V gene lookup returns CDR1 SGHNT and CDR2 YYREEE (reference sequence). The CDR3 bases are TGTGCCAGCAGCCCTTCGGGTGCGGGCAATAAGCAGTTCTTC. Translated, it gives CASSPSGAGNKQFF.

A note on this clonotype: The conserved final phenylalanine or tryptophan is absent from the CDR3, which likely points to a read error. The CDR3: CASSEGQFHGSIQYS. The CDR3, as DNA: TGTGCCAGCAGTGAAGGACAGTTCCATGGAAGCATTCAGTACTCC. The rearrangement uses TRBV6-1 and TRBJ2-4; perhaps TRBD1 as D (5 bases). The CDR3 consists of 15 residues. Per germline, CDR1 MNHNS and CDR2 SASEGT. V gave up 1 base and J gave up 9 bases, with 16 bases separating them.

J is TRBJ2-3 and V is TRBV5-5; maybe TRBD1 (6 bases). The J call is in doubt because the DNA end fits TRBJ1-5 better. CDR1 and CDR2 (germline): SGHKS, YYEKEE (reference sequence). CDR3 length: 17 residues. CDR3 DNA sequence: TGTGCCAGCAGCTTCGGGGGCGGGAGGGCCGGCACCGATACGCAGCATTTT. Its translation is CASSFGGGRAGTDTQHF.

To note about this clonotype: Possible read error: a much larger clone is one base away. V and J are TRBV6-6 and TRBJ1-1; a weak D match, TRBD1 (6 bases). The V end was cut by 0 bases, the J end by 1 base, with 9 bases between. Germline CDR1 and CDR2: MNHNY and SVGAGI (reference sequence). The CDR3 loop spans 15 amino acids. The CDR3 DNA reads as TGTGCCAGCAGTTACTCATGGGGGCAGAACACTGAAGCTTTCTTT. Its protein is CASSYSWGQNTEAFF.

This clonotype was detected a few times. The rearrangement joins TRBV4-1 to TRBJ2-7; no firm D call. The CDR3 totals 15 residues. Trimming pared 1 base from V and 7 bases from J, leaving 17 bases between. Germline CDR1 reads MGHRA; CDR2 reads YSYEKL. CDR3 region: CASSQGWPTTREQYF. CDR3 DNA: TGCGCCAGCAGCCAAGGATGGCCGACAACTCGGGAGCAGTACTTC.

This clonotype was seen more than once but under ten times. The junction does not match germline at one end; this may be a read error. CDR3 nucleotides: TGTGCCAGCATGACGGACCCAGCTATGCGCCTCGCGGGTACAGATATGCAGTATTTT. Translating gives CASMTDPAMRLAGTDMQYF. The rearrangement links TRBV11-2 to TRBJ2-3; weak D call: TRBD2 (5 bases). There are 19 residues in the CDR3. Germline V CDR1 and CDR2: SGHAT, FQNNGV.

Regarding this clonotype: A read error may produce the germline difference seen at one junction end. This chain uses TRBV4-2 with TRBJ2-2; the D gene is possibly TRBD2 (5 bases). Per germline, CDR1 LGHNA and CDR2 YNFKEQ. This CDR3 has 13 amino acids. In nucleotides, the CDR3 is TGTGCCAGCAGCCTTGAATACACCGGGGAGCTGTTATTT. Encoded protein: CASSLEYTGELLF.

This clonotype was detected only a few times. The CDR3 region has the DNA TGTGCCAGCAGTGAAGCAGGGGGCACTGGCTACACCTTC. Its translation: CASSEAGGTGYTF. The V and J genes are TRBV2 and TRBJ1-2; 7 bases map to TRBD1. Per the germline V gene, CDR1 is SNHLY and CDR2 is FYNNEI. CDR3 length: 13 residues. V was clipped by 0 bases and J by 7 bases; unmatched bases: 2.

About this clonotype: Being one base from a much bigger clone, this may be a read error. The genes are TRBV7-8 and TRBJ1-2; TRBD1 matches 10 bases. Per the germline V gene, CDR1 is SGHVS and CDR2 is FQNEAQ. This CDR3 spans 14 amino acids. The CDR3 sequence: CATSLTGQGDGYTF. CDR3 nucleotides: TGTGCCACCAGCTTAACTGGACAGGGGGACGGCTACACCTTC.

This chain links TRBV5-1 with TRBJ2-7, with D maybe TRBD1 (5 bases). V was trimmed by 4 bases and J by 0 bases, leaving 5 bases between them. CDR1 is SGHRS, CDR2 YFSETQ, per germline. The CDR3 has 12 amino acids. In nucleotides, the CDR3 is TGCGCCAGCAGCCAGGGCTCCTACGAGCAGTACTTC. It specifies CASSQGSYEQYF.

A remark on this clonotype: It may be a read error: a sequence one base away is much more abundant. The chain uses TRBV10-3 and TRBJ2-2, with D possibly being TRBD2 (7 bases). Germline V lookup: CDR1 ENHRY, CDR2 SYGVKD. The CDR3 consists of 15 residues. The DNA for the CDR3 is TGTGCCATCAGTGCGGGGGGCGCACGCACCGGGGAGCTGTCTTTT. Translation: CAISAGGARTGELSF.

Worth noting for this clonotype: A much larger clonotype is one base distant, so this may be a read error. This sequence joins TRBV10-3 and TRBJ2-1; D possibly corresponds to TRBD1 (6 bases). The CDR3 sequence is 12 residues long. The germline CDR1 and CDR2 sequences are ENHRY and SYGVKD. The DNA of the CDR3 is TGTGCCGTCAGTGAGCAGGGGATTGAGCAGTTCTTC. It yields the protein CAVSEQGIEQFF.

Worth noting for this clonotype: Being one base from a much bigger clone, this may be a read error. The chain combines TRBV12-3 or TRBV12-4 with TRBJ2-1, with D perhaps assigned TRBD1 or TRBD2 (5 bases each). The CDR3 extends over 14 amino acids. CDR3 sequence: CANSWDPTYNEQFF. In DNA form, the CDR3 reads TGTGCCAACAGTTGGGACCCCACCTACAATGAGCAGTTCTTC.

The chain has TRBV20-1 and TRBJ2-1, with TRBD2 matching 14 bases. This CDR3 has 17 amino acids. J was trimmed by 2 bases and V by 7 bases; bases with no gene match: 10. In germline, CDR1 is DFQATT, CDR2 SNEGSKA (reference sequence). In DNA form, the CDR3 reads TGCAGTGTTGCAGATCAGGGACTAGCGGGAGCCTACAATGAGCAGTTCTTC. Its protein is CSVADQGLAGAYNEQFF.

The CDR3 DNA reads TGTGCCAGCAGCCAAACCCACGGGGGAGGCAGCGAGCAGTACTTC. This codes for CASSQTHGGGSEQYF. The chain joins TRBV28 to TRBJ2-7, with a weak D call TRBD2 (6 bases). The V end lost 6 bases, the J end lost 6 bases, and 21 bases lay between the germline ends. The CDR3 covers 15 residues. CDR1 MDHEN and CDR2 SYDVKM come from the germline V gene. Using reference TRBV28 and TRBJ2-7 for the parts outside the CDR3, the full variable domain is DVKVTQSSRYLVKRTGEKVFLECVQDMDHENMFWYRQDPGLGLRLIYFSYDVKMKEKGDIPEGYSVSREKKERFSLILESASTNQTSMYLCASSQTHGGGSEQYFGPGTRLTVT.

This clonotype was observed a few times. A clone one base away is much larger, so this may be a read error. The V call is TRBV4-1, the J call TRBJ2-3; the match to TRBD2 covers 9 bases. The CDR3 consists of 14 residues. CDR1 is MGHRA and CDR2 is YSYEKL in the germline V gene. CDR3: CVAGAGGPTDTQYF. For the CDR3, the DNA is TGCGTCGCGGGAGCGGGAGGCCCCACAGATACGCAGTATTTT.

The V gene is TRBV11-1, the J gene TRBJ2-5; 8 nucleotides agree with TRBD1. Germline loops: CDR1 SGHAT, CDR2 FQDESV (reference sequence). The CDR3 extends over 14 amino acids. The CDR3 sequence: CTGSQDRGGETQYF. The DNA for the CDR3 is TGTACCGGCAGCCAAGACAGGGGTGGGGAGACCCAGTACTTC. Complete variable domain (other parts from reference TRBV11-1 and TRBJ2-5): EAEVAQSPRYKITEKSQAVAFWCDPISGHATLYWYRQILGQGPELLVQFQDESVVDDSQLPKDRFSAERLKGVDSTLKIQPAELGDSAMYLCTGSQDRGGETQYFGPGTRLLVL.

To note about this clonotype: The junction departs from germline at one end; a sequencing error may be responsible. J is TRBJ2-7 and V is TRBV28; 9 nucleotides align to TRBD2. The length of the CDR3 is 17 residues. Germline CDR1 is MDHEN and CDR2 is SYDVKM. The CDR3 DNA reads TGTGCCAGCAGTTTCCCCACCAAGCGGGGGGCGGGTTACGATCAGTACTTC. Encoded protein: CASSFPTKRGAGYDQYF.

This clonotype was counted a few times. The V and J genes are TRBV28 and TRBJ2-7; unclear D gene. Germline V gene lookup returns CDR1 MDHEN and CDR2 SYDVKM. The CDR3 is made up of 15 amino acids. V was shortened by 1 base and J by 0 bases, with 10 bases between the two germline ends. CDR3 bases: TGTGCCAGCAGTTTATCGCCGGAGAGCTCCTACGAGCAGTACTTC. Protein product: CASSLSPESSYEQYF.

A note on this clonotype: A read error may produce the germline difference seen at one junction end. The chain employs TRBV5-4 and TRBJ2-3, with D unclear. There are 15 residues in the CDR3. Germline-derived CDR1 and CDR2 are SGHNT and YYREEE (reference sequence). CDR3: CGSSLGSQKADTQYF. The CDR3 DNA sequence: TGTGGCAGCAGCTTGGGATCGCAAAAGGCAGATACGCAGTATTTT.